Below, one TCR beta chain is given with its context. Only in-frame clones appear in the TCRdb table, and some are missing; sequencing was by immunoSEQ multiplex PCR. Of around 22,000 clones detected, roughly 84% appear once; the ten largest clones hold almost 0.6%. These memory T cells were uncultured and sequenced directly after ex vivo isolation. The data were taken from a study of CD4 T cell repertoires in COVID-19. From germline, CDR1 is MGHDK and CDR2 SYGVNS. The CDR3 covers 15 residues. Germline trimming cut 8 bases from V and 0 bases from J; bases unmatched to any gene: 4. The sample consisted of central memory CD4+ T cells from blood, taken before the COVID-19 pandemic. The rearrangement uses TRBV25-1 and TRBJ2-3; 11 nucleotides agree with TRBD2. The TCR sequence derives from a human donor who had COVID-19. The CDR3 loop is CASSGLAESTDTQYF. Written as DNA, the CDR3 is TGTGCCAGCTCGGGACTAGCGGAGAGCACAGATACGCAGTATTTT.